Below are 20 T cell receptor beta chains sequenced from a single sample in a study of cytomegalovirus exposure and HLA in healthy donors. PCR involved 60 Vbeta and 13 Jbeta primers. Clones were read by immunoSEQ multiplex PCR, and TCRdb kept only the in-frame ones, dropping some. The table records approximately 100,000 clones, 70% to 85% of them present only once. Specimen: PBMCs. These receptors were collected from a man aged 35 to 55 in good health and CMV-seropositive.

This chain connects TRBV10-3 to TRBJ2-1, with 12 bases matching TRBD2. V lost 9 bases and J lost 0; bases outside the gene matches: 15. Per germline, CDR1 ENHRY and CDR2 SYGVKD. This CDR3 has 19 amino acids. Here the CDR3 DNA reads TGTGCCATATCACTAACCCCTAGCGGGGGGGAGAGCTCCTACAATGAGCAGTTCTTC. Amino acids: CAISLTPSGGESSYNEQFF.

A word on this clone: A junction end diverges from the germline sequence, so it may reflect a read error. The DNA for the CDR3 is TGTGCCAGCAGTTACTATCTGGGAGCCAAAAACAGTCAGTACTTC. Amino acid sequence: CASSYYLGAKNSQYF. The genes are TRBV6-5 and TRBJ2-4; perhaps TRBD2 as D (5 bases). From germline, CDR1 is MNHEY and CDR2 SVGAGI. The CDR3 is 15 residues long.

The chain links TRBV7-2 to TRBJ2-3, with TRBD2 matching over 9 bases. The junction had 5 bases not matched to a gene; V was cut back by 3 bases and J by 4 bases. The CDR3 length is 15 residues. CDR1 SGHTA and CDR2 FQGNSA come from the germline V gene. CDR3 nucleotides: TGTGCCAGCAGCTTCTCGCGGGGGGGCCCAGATACGCAGTATTTT. Translated: CASSFSRGGPDTQYF.

The rearrangement links TRBV5-4 to TRBJ1-1; weak D call: TRBD1 (5 bases). This CDR3 spans 15 amino acids. Germline V gives CDR1 SGHNT, CDR2 YYREEE (reference sequence). The V end was cut by 4 bases, the J end by 5 bases, with 18 bases between. The CDR3 loop reads CASSRGTAGETEAFF. Written as DNA, the CDR3 is TGTGCCAGCAGCCGCGGGACGGCGGGGGAGACTGAAGCTTTCTTT.

This rearrangement joins TRBV11-3 to TRBJ2-7; no definite D call. The CDR3 is 13 amino acids. The germline CDR1 and CDR2 sequences are SGHNT and YENEEA. V lost 3 bases to trimming and J lost 1 base, with 7 bases between them. Written as DNA, the CDR3 is TGTGCCAGCAGCTTCCCAGATTCCTACGAGCAGTACTTC. Translation gives CASSFPDSYEQYF.

DNA of the CDR3: TGTGCCAGCAGGGCACAGGGGGCCGCCGGGGAGCTGTTTTTT. This codes for CASRAQGAAGELFF. The chain links TRBV6-5 to TRBJ2-2, with 9 nucleotides matching TRBD1. After removal of 6 bases from V and 6 bases from J, the junction contained 5 bases not matched to a gene. Germline V gene lookup returns CDR1 MNHEY and CDR2 SVGAGI. This CDR3 comprises 14 residues.

The J gene is TRBJ2-5, the V gene TRBV7-8; TRBD2 might be the D (6 bases). The DNA end is more similar to TRBJ2-7, so the J call may be wrong. Germline V gene data show CDR1 as SGHVS and CDR2 as FQNEAQ. This CDR3 is 14 amino acids long. The CDR3 sequence is CASSRGTGTDEQYF. CDR3 DNA sequence: TGTGCCAGCAGCCGGGGGACGGGTACGGACGAGCAGTACTTC.

The chain combines TRBV11-3 with TRBJ2-1, with D possibly matching TRBD1 (6 bases). V dropped 5 bases and J dropped 6 bases, with 14 bases sitting between them. The CDR3 sequence is 14 residues long. Per germline, CDR1 SGHNT and CDR2 YENEEA. The CDR3 protein is CASSRWGRVNEQFF. CDR3 DNA sequence: TGTGCCAGCAGCCGCTGGGGGCGGGTCAATGAGCAGTTCTTC.

The chain links TRBV30 to TRBJ1-1, with D possibly matching TRBD1 (5 bases). V was clipped by 1 base and J by 6 bases, with 12 bases between them. CDR3 length: 13 residues. Germline CDR1 is GTSNPN and CDR2 is SVGIG (reference sequence). In nucleotides, the CDR3 is TGTGCCTGGAGTGGAAGCTGGGGCGCTGAAGCTTTCTTT. As protein: CAWSGSWGAEAFF.

The chain links TRBV11-2 to TRBJ1-6, with 11 bases that match TRBD1. In germline, CDR1 is SGHAT, CDR2 FQNNGV. J lost 7 bases, V lost 5 bases, and 4 bases had no gene match. The CDR3 runs 15 residues. CDR3: CASSAGQGGNSPLHF. DNA for the CDR3: TGTGCCAGCAGCGCGGGACAGGGGGGAAATTCACCCCTCCACTTT.

This chain links TRBV4-1 with TRBJ2-5; D might be TRBD2 (6 bases). Near its end, the DNA agrees better with TRBJ2-7, so the J call may be wrong. The CDR3 length is 15 residues. CDR1 is MGHRA, CDR2 YSYEKL, per germline. CDR3: CASSHRNAGSYEQYF. CDR3 nucleotides: TGCGCCAGCAGCCATCGCAACGCCGGGAGTTACGAGCAGTACTTC.

This clone was counted only a few times. The V and J genes are TRBV4-3 and TRBJ2-6; TRBD1 aligns across 7 bases. Germline assignment: CDR1 LGHNA and CDR2 YSLEER. This CDR3 region has 16 residues. V trimming: 1 base; J trimming: 0 bases; junction bases outside the gene matches: 0. CDR3 in amino acids: CASSQGQGSGANVLTF. CDR3 nucleotides: TGCGCCAGCAGCCAAGGACAGGGCTCTGGGGCCAACGTCCTGACTTTC.

This chain links TRBV11-3 with TRBJ2-5; possible D gene TRBD2, 6 bases. CDR3 length: 13 amino acids. The ends were cut back, 5 bases at V and 5 bases at J, with 12 bases in the middle. CDR1 and CDR2 from the germline V gene are SGHNT and YENEEA. CDR3 amino acids: CASSLTGEETQYF. Written as DNA, the CDR3 is TGTGCCAGCAGCCTAACGGGAGAGGAGACCCAGTACTTC.

This chain uses TRBV27 with TRBJ1-1, with 8 bases aligning to TRBD1. Germline-derived CDR1 and CDR2 are MNHEY and SMNVEV (reference sequence). J was trimmed by 5 bases and V by 8 bases; bases with no gene match: 10. The CDR3 has 14 residues. CDR3 sequence (DNA): TGTGCCAGCGGCAGGGGGCAAATGGAGACTGAAGCTTTCTTT. Its translation: CASGRGQMETEAFF.

This chain joins TRBV5-1 and TRBJ2-5; TRBD2 aligns across 7 bases. This CDR3 contains 14 residues. Looked up from germline, CDR1 is SGHRS and CDR2 is YFSETQ. Trimming removed 4 bases from V and 5 bases from J; junction bases left unmatched: 8. CDR3 region: CASSLTSERETQYF. The CDR3 DNA follows: TGCGCCAGCAGCCTAACTAGCGAGCGGGAGACCCAGTACTTC. Together with reference TRBV5-1 and TRBJ2-5, the CDR3 gives the full variable domain: KAGVTQTPRYLIKTRGQQVTLSCSPISGHRSVSWYQQTPGQGLQFLFEYFSETQRNKGNFPGRFSGRQFSNSRSEMNVSTLELGDSALYLCASSLTSERETQYFGPGTRLLVL.

The chain recombines TRBV4-1 with TRBJ2-7; TRBD1 aligns across 8 bases. Germline CDR1 is MGHRA and CDR2 is YSYEKL. The junction had 3 bases not matched to a gene; V was cut back by 3 bases and J by 2 bases. This CDR3 region has 14 residues. CDR3 DNA: TGCGCCAGCAGCCAGACAGGGGTCCCCTACGAGCAGTACTTC. This gives the protein CASSQTGVPYEQYF.

The chain employs TRBV7-2 and TRBJ2-5; 11 nucleotides align to TRBD2. J gave up 4 bases and V 3 bases, and 1 base lay outside the gene matches. The germline V gene has CDR1 SGHTA and CDR2 FQGNSA. CDR3 length: 14 residues. The DNA for the CDR3 is TGTGCCAGCAGCTTTAGCGGGGGGGCAGAGACCCAGTACTTC. This sequence encodes CASSFSGGAETQYF.

The chain couples TRBV7-9 to TRBJ1-2, with D hard to call. V lost 2 bases and J 3 bases, leaving 7 bases between the germline ends. Germline CDR1 and CDR2: SEHNR and FQNEAQ (reference sequence). CDR3 length: 13 residues. CDR3 region: CASSLKRDYGYTF. The CDR3 coding sequence is TGTGCCAGCAGCTTAAAGAGGGACTATGGCTACACCTTC. The full variable domain, completed using reference TRBV7-9 and TRBJ1-2, is DTGVSQNPRHKITKRGQNVTFRCDPISEHNRLYWYRQTLGQGPEFLTYFQNEAQLEKSRLLSDRFSAERPKGSFSTLEIQRTEQGDSAMYLCASSLKRDYGYTFGSGTRLTVV.

J is TRBJ1-6 and V is TRBV28; 7 positions agree with TRBD1. Germline CDR1 is MDHEN and CDR2 is SYDVKM. Unmatched junction bases numbered 8, after V lost 6 bases and J lost 6 bases. The CDR3 totals 15 residues. The CDR3: CASRRRDSPNSPLHF. CDR3 nucleotides: TGTGCCAGCAGACGCCGGGACAGCCCTAATTCACCCCTCCACTTT.

This rearrangement joins TRBV19 to TRBJ2-3; D may be TRBD2 (6 bases). The germline CDR1 and CDR2 sequences are LNHDA and SQIVND (reference sequence). The CDR3 totals 13 residues. V was trimmed by 5 bases and J by 2 bases, leaving 8 bases between them. CDR3 sequence reads: CASSWGVTDTQYF. The CDR3 bases are TGTGCCAGTAGTTGGGGGGTCACAGATACGCAGTATTTT.